The sequence of this T cell receptor (beta chain) was determined in a study of graft-versus-host responses after intestinal transplantation. About the research overall: Isolated intestinal, liver-intestinal, or multivisceral transplants were what recipients had.

CDR1 is WSHSY, CDR2 SAAADI, per germline. This CDR3 contains 16 residues. Trimming removed 6 bases from V and 3 bases from J, with 18 bases in between. On this clone: The antigen is not known.

Study results and limitations: Recipient-marrow GvH clones were detected, some having first appeared in ileum or blood.

Measured with immunoSEQ multiplex PCR; TCRdb has only the in-frame clones, and not every one. In the table there are some 110,000 clones, 90% to 95% of which are singletons. The origin of this receptor is a human donor who was the organ donor for an intestinal transplant. The chain has TRBV10-2 and TRBJ2-4, with D possibly being TRBD2 (5 bases). The sequences come from unstimulated CD4+ T cells sorted from spleen or lymph node cells, collected before transplant. The CDR3 protein is CASSRPLSGNKNIQYF. The CDR3 DNA follows: TGCGCCAGCAGCCGGCCTCTCTCGGGGAACAAAAACATTCAGTACTTC.